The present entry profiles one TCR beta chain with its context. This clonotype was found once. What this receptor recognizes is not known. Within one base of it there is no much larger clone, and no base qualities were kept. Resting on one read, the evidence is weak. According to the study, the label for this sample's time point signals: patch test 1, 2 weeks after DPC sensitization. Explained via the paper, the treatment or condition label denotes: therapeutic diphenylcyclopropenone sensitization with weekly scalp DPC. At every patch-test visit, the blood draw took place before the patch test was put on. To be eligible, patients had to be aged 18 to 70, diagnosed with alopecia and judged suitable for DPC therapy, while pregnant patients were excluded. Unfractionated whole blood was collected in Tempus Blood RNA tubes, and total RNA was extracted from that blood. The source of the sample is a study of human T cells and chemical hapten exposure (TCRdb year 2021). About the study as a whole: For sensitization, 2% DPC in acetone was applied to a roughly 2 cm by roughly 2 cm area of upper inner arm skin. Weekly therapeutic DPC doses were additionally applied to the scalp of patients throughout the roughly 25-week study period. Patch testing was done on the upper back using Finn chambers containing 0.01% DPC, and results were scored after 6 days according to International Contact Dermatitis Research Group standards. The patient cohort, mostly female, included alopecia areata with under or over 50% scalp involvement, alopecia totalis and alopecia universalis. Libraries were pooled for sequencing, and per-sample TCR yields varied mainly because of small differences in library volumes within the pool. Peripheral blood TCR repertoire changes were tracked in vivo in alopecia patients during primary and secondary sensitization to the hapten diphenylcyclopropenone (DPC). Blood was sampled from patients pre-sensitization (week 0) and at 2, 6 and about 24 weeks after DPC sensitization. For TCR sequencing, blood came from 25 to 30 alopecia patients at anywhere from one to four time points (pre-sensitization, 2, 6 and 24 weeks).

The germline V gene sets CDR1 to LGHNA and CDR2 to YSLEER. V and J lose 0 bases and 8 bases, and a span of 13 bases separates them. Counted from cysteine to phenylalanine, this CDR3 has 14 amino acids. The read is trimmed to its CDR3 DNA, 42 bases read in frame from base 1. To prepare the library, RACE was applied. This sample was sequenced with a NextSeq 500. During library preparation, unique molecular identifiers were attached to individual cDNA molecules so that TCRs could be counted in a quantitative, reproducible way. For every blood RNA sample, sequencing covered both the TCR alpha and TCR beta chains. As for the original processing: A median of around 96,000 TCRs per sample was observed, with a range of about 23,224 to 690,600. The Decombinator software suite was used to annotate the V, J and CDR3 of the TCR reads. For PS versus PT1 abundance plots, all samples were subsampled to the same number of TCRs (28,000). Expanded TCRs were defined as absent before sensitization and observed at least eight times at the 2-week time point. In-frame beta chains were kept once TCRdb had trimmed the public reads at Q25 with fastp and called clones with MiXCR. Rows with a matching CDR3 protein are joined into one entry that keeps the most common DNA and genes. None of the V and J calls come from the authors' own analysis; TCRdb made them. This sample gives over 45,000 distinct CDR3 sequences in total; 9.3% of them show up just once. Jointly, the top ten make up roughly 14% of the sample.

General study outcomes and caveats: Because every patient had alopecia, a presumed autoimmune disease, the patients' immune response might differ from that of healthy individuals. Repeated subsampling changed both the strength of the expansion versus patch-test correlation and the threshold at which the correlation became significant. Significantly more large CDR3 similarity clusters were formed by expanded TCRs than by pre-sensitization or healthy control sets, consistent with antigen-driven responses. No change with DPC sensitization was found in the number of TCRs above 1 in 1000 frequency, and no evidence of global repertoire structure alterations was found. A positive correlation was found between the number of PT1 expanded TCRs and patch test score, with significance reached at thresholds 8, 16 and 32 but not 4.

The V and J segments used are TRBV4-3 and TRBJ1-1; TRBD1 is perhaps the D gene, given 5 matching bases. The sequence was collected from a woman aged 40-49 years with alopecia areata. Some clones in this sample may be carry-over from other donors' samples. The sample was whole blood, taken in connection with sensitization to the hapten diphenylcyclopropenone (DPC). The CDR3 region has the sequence CASSQDLGRAEAFF. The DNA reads TGCGCCAGCAGCCAAGATCTGGGCAGGGCCGAAGCTTTCTTT.